Shown below are 10 T cell receptor beta chains from a single sample sequenced in a study of Ad26.COV2.S vaccination and SARS-CoV-2 variants. The treatment here: around 19 received Ad26.COV2.S at low or high dose, single or two shots; about 5 received placebo; per-sample allocation not given. Sample collection was performed on day 63 after the first vaccine or placebo injection. Measured with immunoSEQ multiplex PCR; TCRdb has only the in-frame clones, and not every one. The data contain under 550,000 clones, approximately 87% of them singletons. This specimen consisted of peripheral blood, obtained in a trial of Ad26.COV2.S vaccine versus placebo. These receptors were taken from a person between 18 and 60 years old who received the Ad26.COV2.S COVID-19 vaccine or a placebo.

The chain links TRBV9 to TRBJ2-3; TRBD2 might be the D (7 bases). Germline CDR1 reads SGDLS; CDR2 reads YYNGEE. The CDR3 runs to 16 residues. V lost 0 bases and J lost 8, with 19 bases in between. The CDR3 reads CASSVERDTTLGTQYF. In DNA form, the CDR3 reads TGTGCCAGCAGCGTAGAGCGGGACACCACATTGGGTACGCAGTATTTT.

The V and J genes are TRBV5-5 and TRBJ1-3, with 8 bases aligning to TRBD1. Germline assignment: CDR1 SGHKS and CDR2 YYEKEE (reference sequence). V shed 4 bases, J shed 3 bases, and the junction held 6 bases outside the gene matches. This CDR3 region has 15 residues. The CDR3 region has the DNA TGTGCCAGCAGCCAACAGGGGGGCAATGGAAACACCATATATTTT. Its translation is CASSQQGGNGNTIYF.

J is TRBJ2-7 and V is TRBV4-1; a possible D gene is TRBD2 (5 bases). The V end was cut by 3 bases, the J end by 0 bases, with 15 bases between. This CDR3 is 16 amino acids long. Germline V gene lookup returns CDR1 MGHRA and CDR2 YSYEKL. The CDR3 sequence: CASSHRTVDYSYEQYF. CDR3 DNA sequence: TGCGCCAGCAGCCACAGGACGGTAGACTACTCCTACGAGCAGTACTTC.

This chain links TRBV28 with TRBJ1-5; D gene uncertain. There are 16 residues in the CDR3. CDR1 and CDR2 (germline): MDHEN, SYDVKM. V lost 5 bases and J 0 bases, leaving 14 bases between the germline ends. The CDR3 DNA sequence: TGTGCCAGCAGTCAAATAGACGGTTATAGCAATCAGCCCCAGCATTTT. It encodes CASSQIDGYSNQPQHF.

The chain is built from TRBV6-5 and TRBJ2-7, with D hard to call. Germline V lookup: CDR1 MNHEY, CDR2 SVGAGI. The CDR3 runs to 13 residues. V lost 6 bases to trimming and J lost 2 bases, with 11 bases between them. CDR3 in amino acids: CASRGSSTYEQYF. Here the CDR3 DNA reads TGTGCCAGCAGGGGCAGTTCAACCTACGAGCAGTACTTC.

The chain uses TRBV9 and TRBJ1-1; the D gene is possibly TRBD1 (5 bases). V dropped 3 bases and J dropped 1 base, with 10 bases sitting between them. This CDR3 comprises 14 residues. The V gene's germline CDR1 is SGDLS and CDR2 YYNGEE. CDR3 coding DNA: TGTGCCAGCAGCGGACGAACAGGGAACACTGAAGCTTTCTTT. Its translation is CASSGRTGNTEAFF.

This clone was detected once. The V and J genes are TRBV7-2 and TRBJ2-4, with D maybe TRBD1 (6 bases). Between the trimmed V and J ends, which lost 1 base and 1 base, there was a span of 14 bases. Germline values: CDR1 SGHTA, CDR2 FQGNSA. CDR3 size: 17 residues. This chain's CDR3 is CASSLGFGGAAKNIQYF. DNA for the CDR3: TGTGCCAGCAGCTTAGGGTTTGGGGGCGCTGCCAAAAACATTCAGTACTTC.

V and J are TRBV4-1 and TRBJ2-7, with 14 bases aligning to TRBD2. Losses at the gene ends were 5 bases for V and 4 bases for J; bases not matched to a gene: 4. Germline V gene sequence: CDR1 MGHRA, CDR2 YSYEKL. The CDR3 contains 15 residues. As DNA, the CDR3 is TGCGCCAGCAGCGCGGGACTAGCGGGAGAATACGAGCAGTACTTC. Protein: CASSAGLAGEYEQYF.

V gene TRBV7-2 combines with J gene TRBJ2-1; D ambiguous. V lost 5 bases, J lost 7 bases, and 18 bases lay in between. This CDR3 is built from 15 residues. Per the germline V gene, CDR1 is SGHTA and CDR2 is FQGNSA. CDR3: CASSKSTSVQNEQFF. CDR3 in DNA: TGTGCCAGCAGCAAATCGACCTCGGTGCAAAATGAGCAGTTCTTC.

The rearrangement joins TRBV4-3 to TRBJ2-5, with D perhaps TRBD2 (6 bases). Germline CDR1 and CDR2: LGHNA and YSLEER. The CDR3 runs to 15 residues. With 4 bases removed from V and 0 bases from J, the gap between germline ends came to 12 bases. The CDR3 sequence is CASSRSTGDQETQYF. CDR3 DNA: TGCGCCAGCAGCCGGAGCACGGGGGACCAAGAGACCCAGTACTTC.